This T cell receptor (beta chain) is from a study of CXCR3 chemokines and chemotherapy response in bladder cancer. The junction had 7 bases not matched to a gene; V was cut back by 8 bases and J by 3 bases. Germline V lookup: CDR1 SGHTA, CDR2 FQGTGA. The length of the CDR3 is 15 residues. TCRdb independently ran MiXCR on the PCR reads; one entry per CDR3 protein. The sample holds around 8,800 distinct CDR3 sequences, more than 20% seen once. The TCR originated in a human donor with bladder cancer that did not respond to neoadjuvant chemotherapy. This material was obtained from a patient whose treatment included neoadjuvant chemotherapy. The chain carries TRBV7-3 and TRBJ2-3; TRBD2 agrees at 11 bases. The CDR3 sequence: CASAMTSGETDTQYF. CDR3 bases: TGTGCCAGCGCGATGACTAGCGGGGAAACAGATACGCAGTATTTT.